This entry lists 9 T cell receptor beta chains sequenced from one sample in a study of shared clonotypes between healthy human individuals. Naive-designated CD8 cells lacked CD45RO, were positively enriched for CCR7, and omitted terminally differentiated effector memory CD45RA+ cells. The data were produced by immunoSEQ multiplex PCR, yet TCRdb's version contains in-frame clones alone and is incomplete. Of about 680,000 clones detected, approximately 90% appear once; the ten largest clones hold approximately 25%. What was sequenced was naive CD8+ T cells sorted from blood. Receptors originate from a man aged 25 to 40 in good health.

The V gene is TRBV28, the J gene TRBJ2-3; D perhaps matches TRBD1 (5 bases). The V end was cut by 6 bases, the J end by 2 bases, with 18 bases between. The CDR3 is 16 residues long. The V gene's germline CDR1 is MDHEN and CDR2 SYDVKM. CDR3 loop: CASSPPRQTPTDTQYF. The CDR3 DNA sequence: TGTGCCAGCAGCCCCCCTCGACAGACCCCCACAGATACGCAGTATTTT. Filled out from reference TRBV28 and TRBJ2-3, the complete variable domain reads DVKVTQSSRYLVKRTGEKVFLECVQDMDHENMFWYRQDPGLGLRLIYFSYDVKMKEKGDIPEGYSVSREKKERFSLILESASTNQTSMYLCASSPPRQTPTDTQYFGPGTRLTVL.

This chain uses TRBV27 with TRBJ2-7, with D possibly matching TRBD1 (6 bases). CDR1 and CDR2 (germline): MNHEY, SMNVEV (reference sequence). There are 12 residues in the CDR3. The ends were cut back, 6 bases at V and 3 bases at J, with 9 bases in the middle. CDR3 sequence: CASSTGNYEQYF. CDR3 nucleotides: TGTGCCAGCAGCACAGGGAACTACGAGCAGTACTTC.

This clone has more than one count but fewer than ten. V usage is TRBV21-1 and J usage is TRBJ1-2; the table's D call of TRBD1 was not tested on the DNA. TRBV21-1 is flagged as a pseudogene. The CDR3 is 15 residues long. CDR3 in DNA: TGTGCCAGCAGCGCCCGACAGGGGAGGGACTATGGCTACACCTTC. Its protein is CASSARQGRDYGYTF.

The chain employs TRBV6-1 and TRBJ2-7; D gene ambiguous. This CDR3 is built from 15 residues. Germline V lookup: CDR1 MNHNS, CDR2 SASEGT. V gave up 1 base and J gave up 0 bases, with 10 bases separating them. CDR3 in DNA: TGTGCCAGCAGTGAAGGCGGCCACGGCTCCTACGAGCAGTACTTC. Encoded protein: CASSEGGHGSYEQYF.

The chain uses TRBV6-1 and TRBJ2-6, with D possibly called TRBD1 or TRBD2 (5 bases each). The CDR3 spans 12 residues. CDR1 and CDR2 (germline): MNHNS, SASEGT. Trimming took 11 bases from V and 4 from J, leaving 9 bases between them. The CDR3 reads CAGRGGANVLTF. The DNA for the CDR3 is TGTGCCGGTCGGGGCGGGGCCAACGTCCTGACTTTC.

The chain has TRBV21-1 and TRBJ2-7; TRBD2, the table's D call, lacks a check against the DNA. TRBV21-1 is annotated as a pseudogene. The CDR3 totals 13 residues. For the CDR3, the DNA is TGTGCCAGACGGGGGGGGTTCCCCTACGAGCAGTACTTC. Translated, it gives CARRGGFPYEQYF.

The gene calls are TRBV5-5 and TRBJ2-5; no clear D gene. Looked up from germline, CDR1 is SGHKS and CDR2 is YYEKEE (reference sequence). The CDR3 contains 13 residues. The V end was cut by 4 bases, the J end by 1 base, with 8 bases between. For the CDR3, the DNA is TGTGCCAGCAGCAACTCCCTCCAAGAGACCCAGTACTTC. Its translation: CASSNSLQETQYF.

The rearrangement uses TRBV7-8 and TRBJ1-3; possible D gene TRBD1, 5 bases. Germline V gene sequence: CDR1 SGHVS, CDR2 FQNEAQ. V was trimmed by 3 bases and J by 7 bases, leaving 22 bases between them. This CDR3 spans 17 amino acids. The CDR3 loop reads CASSFGASTGLGNTIYF. DNA for the CDR3: TGTGCCAGCAGCTTTGGGGCCTCTACGGGGTTAGGGAACACCATATATTTT.

The chain combines TRBV7-2 with TRBJ2-7; the D gene is possibly TRBD1 (6 bases). Germline V gene sequence: CDR1 SGHTA, CDR2 FQGNSA. Trimming pared 4 bases from V and 13 bases from J, leaving 17 bases between. The CDR3 has 12 residues. CDR3 nucleotide sequence: TGTGCCAGCAGCTCGCAAACCCACAGGGTTTACTTC. It specifies CASSSQTHRVYF.